This T cell receptor beta chain was identified in a study of spatial heterogeneity in lung cancer. The time point was: blood at routine non-recurrence follow-up after resection. CDR1 DFQATT and CDR2 SNEGSKA come from the germline V gene (reference sequence). CDR3 length equals 13 residues. V lost 0 bases, J lost 8 bases, and 12 bases lay in between. From the 5' RACE reads, TCRdb called clonotypes with MiXCR, one entry per CDR3 protein. The table shows approximately 43,000 distinct CDR3 sequences, with 8% to 11% occurring only once. The TCR was taken from a female donor with early-stage non-small cell lung cancer. V and J are TRBV20-1 and TRBJ2-3, with D perhaps assigned TRBD1 or TRBD2 (6 bases each). This specimen was PBMCs, taken at follow-up. CDR3 in amino acids: CSARDPEGGTQYF. CDR3 DNA: TGCAGTGCTAGAGATCCGGAGGGGGGTACGCAGTATTTT.